This is a list of T cell receptor beta chains from one sample in a study of T cells in Graves' hyperthyroidism and ophthalmopathy. Each CDR3 protein gets one entry after TCRdb re-called the multiplex PCR reads with MiXCR. The data show over 500,000 distinct CDR3 sequences, roughly 15% seen once. Sequenced: blood. The origin of the receptors is a woman aged 40 to 50 with Graves' hyperthyroidism. Each CDR3 is given with its conserved first and last residue. Each record gives: D gene, J gene, clone size, V gene, CDR3 protein. A D gene is named only where the DNA matches it firmly. Clone size appears in some rows only: once, few, many, or a class for an expanded clone.

NA | TRBJ2-3 | NA | TRBV30 | CAWSSEGGFSTDTQYF
NA | TRBJ2-5 | NA | TRBV28 | CASSLGTPKTQYF
TRBD2 | TRBJ2-3 | NA | TRBV4-2 | CASSQKTSGRSTDTQYF
NA | TRBJ1-2 | few | TRBV5-6 | CASSKDSTYGYTF
NA | TRBJ2-7 | NA | TRBV6-2/TRBV6-3 | CASSSPVHEQYF
TRBD2 | TRBJ2-1 | NA | TRBV5-4 | CASSQELAGAIF
NA | TRBJ2-5 | many | TRBV5-8 | CASSGGGRGETQYF
NA | TRBJ1-1 | many | TRBV5-1 | CASSQNLYGNTEAFF
NA | TRBJ2-7 | few | TRBV6-1 | CASSSPGIGEQYF
TRBD2 | TRBJ2-3 | many | TRBV5-1 | CASSPSVGSGMVDTQYF
TRBD1 | TRBJ2-5 | few | TRBV19 | CASSGQDLETQYF
TRBD2 | TRBJ2-7 | NA | TRBV6-5 | CASSSPGTSDEQYF
NA | TRBJ2-1 | many | TRBV15 | CATSREFGTQNEQFF
TRBD2 | TRBJ2-3 | many | TRBV28 | CASSLTTSGADTQYF
TRBD1 | TRBJ1-5 | many | TRBV6-2/TRBV6-3 | CASSYGQGGNQPQHF
TRBD1 | TRBJ1-5 | NA | TRBV6-1 | CASSDELTGNQPQHF
NA | TRBJ2-7 | NA | TRBV4-1 | CASSQEVTLGSYEQYF
TRBD1 | TRBJ1-5 | NA | TRBV7-9 | CASSSNILTGVENQPQHF